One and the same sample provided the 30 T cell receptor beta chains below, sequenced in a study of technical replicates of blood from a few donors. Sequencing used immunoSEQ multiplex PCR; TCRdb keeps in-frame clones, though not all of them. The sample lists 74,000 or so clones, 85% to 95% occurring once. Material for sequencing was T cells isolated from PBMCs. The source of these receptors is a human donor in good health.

Here the CDR3 DNA reads TGTGCCACGAGCGGCCCTTTGCAGCCCCAGCATTTT. It encodes CATSGPLQPQHF. The V call is TRBV15, the J call TRBJ1-5; D unresolved. V lost 9 bases to trimming and J lost 7 bases, with 13 bases between them. This CDR3 has 12 residues. Germline CDR1 LNHNV, CDR2 YYDKDF (reference sequence).

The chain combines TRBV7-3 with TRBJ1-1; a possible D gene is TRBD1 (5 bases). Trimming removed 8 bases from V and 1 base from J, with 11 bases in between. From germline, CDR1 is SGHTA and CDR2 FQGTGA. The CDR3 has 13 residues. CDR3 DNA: TGTGCCAGCGGCCGGGGGTGGAACACTGAAGCTTTCTTT. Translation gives CASGRGWNTEAFF.

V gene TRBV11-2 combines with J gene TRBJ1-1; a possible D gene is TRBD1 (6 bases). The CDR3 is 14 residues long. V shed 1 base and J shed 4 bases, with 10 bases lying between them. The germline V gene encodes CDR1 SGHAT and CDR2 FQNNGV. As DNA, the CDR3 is TGTGCCAGCAGCTTAGTAGCAGGGGTCACTGAAGCTTTCTTT. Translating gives CASSLVAGVTEAFF.

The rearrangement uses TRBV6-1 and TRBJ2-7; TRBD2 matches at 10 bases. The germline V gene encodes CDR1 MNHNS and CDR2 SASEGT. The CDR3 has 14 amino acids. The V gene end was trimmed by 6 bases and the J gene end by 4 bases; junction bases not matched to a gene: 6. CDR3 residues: CASSWSSGSYEQYF. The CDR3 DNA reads TGTGCCAGCAGCTGGTCTAGCGGGAGTTACGAGCAGTACTTC.

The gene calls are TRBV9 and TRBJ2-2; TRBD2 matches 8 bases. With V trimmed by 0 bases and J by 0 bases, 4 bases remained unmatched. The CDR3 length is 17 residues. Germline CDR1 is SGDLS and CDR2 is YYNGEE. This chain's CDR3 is CASSVGAGGSNTGELFF. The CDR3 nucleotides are TGTGCCAGCAGCGTAGGGGCGGGAGGCTCGAACACCGGGGAGCTGTTTTTT.

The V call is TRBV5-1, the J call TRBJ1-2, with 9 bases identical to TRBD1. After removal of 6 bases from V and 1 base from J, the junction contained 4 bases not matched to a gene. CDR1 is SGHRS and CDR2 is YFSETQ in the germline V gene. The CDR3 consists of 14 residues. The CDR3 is CASTPDRGNYGYTF. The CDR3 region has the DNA TGCGCCAGCACCCCGGACAGGGGTAACTATGGCTACACCTTC.

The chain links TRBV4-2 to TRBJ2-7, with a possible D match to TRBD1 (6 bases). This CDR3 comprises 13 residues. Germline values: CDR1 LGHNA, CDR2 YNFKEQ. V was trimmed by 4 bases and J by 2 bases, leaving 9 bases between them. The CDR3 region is CASSPRDTYEQYF. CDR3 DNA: TGTGCCAGCAGCCCAAGGGACACCTACGAGCAGTACTTC.

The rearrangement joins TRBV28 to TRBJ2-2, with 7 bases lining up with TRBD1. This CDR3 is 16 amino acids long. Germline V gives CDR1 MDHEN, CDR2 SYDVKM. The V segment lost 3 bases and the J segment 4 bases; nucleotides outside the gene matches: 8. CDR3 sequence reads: CASSFPRDSITGELFF. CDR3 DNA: TGTGCCAGCAGTTTCCCCCGGGACAGTATCACCGGGGAGCTGTTTTTT.

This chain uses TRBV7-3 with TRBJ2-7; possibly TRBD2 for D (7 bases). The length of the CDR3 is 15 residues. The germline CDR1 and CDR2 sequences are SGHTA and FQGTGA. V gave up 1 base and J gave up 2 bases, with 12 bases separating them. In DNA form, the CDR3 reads TGTGCCAGCAGCTTAAGGGCGGGGGCGGCCTACGAGCAGTACTTC. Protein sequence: CASSLRAGAAYEQYF.

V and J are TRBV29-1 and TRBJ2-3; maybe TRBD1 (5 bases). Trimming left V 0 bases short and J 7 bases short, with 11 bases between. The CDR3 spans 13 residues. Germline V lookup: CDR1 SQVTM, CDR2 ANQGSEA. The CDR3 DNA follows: TGCAGCGTTGAAGAGGGGCCCTCTAATACGCAGTATTTT. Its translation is CSVEEGPSNTQYF.

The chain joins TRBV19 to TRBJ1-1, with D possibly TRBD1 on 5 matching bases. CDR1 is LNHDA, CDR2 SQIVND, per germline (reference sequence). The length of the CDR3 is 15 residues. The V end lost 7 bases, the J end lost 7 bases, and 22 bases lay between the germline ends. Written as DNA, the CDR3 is TGTGCCAGTACCTATTTCGGAGGGGTAATTGGTGAAGCTTTCTTT. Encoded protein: CASTYFGGVIGEAFF.

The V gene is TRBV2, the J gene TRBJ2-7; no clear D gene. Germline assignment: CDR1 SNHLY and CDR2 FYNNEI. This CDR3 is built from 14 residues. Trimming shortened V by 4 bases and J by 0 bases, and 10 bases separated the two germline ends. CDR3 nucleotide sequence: TGTGCCAGCAGTGCGACTGGTTCCTCCTACGAGCAGTACTTC. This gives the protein CASSATGSSYEQYF.

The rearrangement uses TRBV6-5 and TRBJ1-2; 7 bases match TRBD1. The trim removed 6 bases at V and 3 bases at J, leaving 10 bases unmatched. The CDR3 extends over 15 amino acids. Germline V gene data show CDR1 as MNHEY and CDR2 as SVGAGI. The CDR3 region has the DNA TGTGCCAGCAGACAAAAGACAGGGACGGACTATGGCTACACCTTC. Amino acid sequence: CASRQKTGTDYGYTF.

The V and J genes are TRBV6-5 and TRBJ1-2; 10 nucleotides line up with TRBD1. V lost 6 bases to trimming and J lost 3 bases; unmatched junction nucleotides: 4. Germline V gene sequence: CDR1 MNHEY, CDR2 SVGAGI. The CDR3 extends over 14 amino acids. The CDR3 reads CASRPGTGDYGYTF. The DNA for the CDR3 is TGTGCCAGCAGACCCGGGACAGGGGACTATGGCTACACCTTC.

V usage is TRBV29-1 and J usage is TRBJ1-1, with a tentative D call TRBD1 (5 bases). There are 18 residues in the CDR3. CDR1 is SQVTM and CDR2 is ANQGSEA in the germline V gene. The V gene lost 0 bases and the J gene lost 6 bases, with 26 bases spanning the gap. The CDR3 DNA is TGCAGCGTTGAAGAGCTTTACGGCGAACTATTTAGGGGCTCTGAAGCTTTCTTT. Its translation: CSVEELYGELFRGSEAFF.

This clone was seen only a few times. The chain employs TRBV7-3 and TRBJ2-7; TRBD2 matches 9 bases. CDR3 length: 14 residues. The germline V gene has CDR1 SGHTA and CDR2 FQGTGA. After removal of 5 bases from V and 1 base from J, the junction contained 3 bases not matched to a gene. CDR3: CASSPSGKSYEQYF. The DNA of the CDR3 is TGTGCCAGCAGCCCTAGCGGGAAATCCTACGAGCAGTACTTC.

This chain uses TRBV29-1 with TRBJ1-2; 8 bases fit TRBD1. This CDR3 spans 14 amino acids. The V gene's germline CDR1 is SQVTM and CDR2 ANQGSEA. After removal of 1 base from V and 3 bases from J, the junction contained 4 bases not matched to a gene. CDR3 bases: TGCAGCGTTGAAGTAGCAGGGGGCGACTATGGCTACACCTTC. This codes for CSVEVAGGDYGYTF.

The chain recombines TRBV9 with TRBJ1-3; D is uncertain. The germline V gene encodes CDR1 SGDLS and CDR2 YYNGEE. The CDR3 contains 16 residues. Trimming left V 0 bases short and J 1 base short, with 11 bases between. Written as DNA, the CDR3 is TGTGCCAGCAGCGTAGATGGAGGACGTTCTGGAAACACCATATATTTT. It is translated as CASSVDGGRSGNTIYF.

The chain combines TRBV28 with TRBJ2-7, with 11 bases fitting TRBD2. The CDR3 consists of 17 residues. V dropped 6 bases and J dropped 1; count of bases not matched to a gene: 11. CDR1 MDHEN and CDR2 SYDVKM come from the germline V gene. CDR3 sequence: CASRNPGLAGSSYEQYF. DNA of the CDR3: TGTGCCAGCAGAAACCCCGGACTAGCGGGCTCGTCCTACGAGCAGTACTTC.

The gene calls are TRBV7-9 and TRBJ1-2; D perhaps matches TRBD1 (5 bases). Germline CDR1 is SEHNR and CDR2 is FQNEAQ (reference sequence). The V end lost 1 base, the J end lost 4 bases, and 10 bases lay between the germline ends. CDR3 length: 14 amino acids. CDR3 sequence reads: CASSLGEGIYGYTF. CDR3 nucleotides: TGTGCCAGCAGCTTAGGGGAGGGGATCTATGGCTACACCTTC.

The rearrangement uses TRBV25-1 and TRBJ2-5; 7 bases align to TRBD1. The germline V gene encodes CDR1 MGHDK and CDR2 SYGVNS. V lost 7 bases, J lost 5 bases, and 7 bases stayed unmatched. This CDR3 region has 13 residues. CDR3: CASTPGGRETQYF. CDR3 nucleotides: TGTGCCAGCACTCCAGGGGGTAGGGAGACCCAGTACTTC.

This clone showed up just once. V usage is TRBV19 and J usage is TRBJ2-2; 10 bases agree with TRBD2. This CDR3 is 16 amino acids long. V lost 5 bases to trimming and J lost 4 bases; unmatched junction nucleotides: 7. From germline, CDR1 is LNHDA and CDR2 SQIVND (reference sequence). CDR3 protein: CASSVPGLASTGELFF. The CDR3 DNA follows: TGTGCCAGTAGTGTACCGGGACTAGCGAGCACCGGGGAGCTGTTTTTT.

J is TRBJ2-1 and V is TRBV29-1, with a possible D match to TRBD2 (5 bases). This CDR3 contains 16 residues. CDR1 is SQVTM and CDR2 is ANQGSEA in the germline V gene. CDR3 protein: CTFFGNGALSYNEQFF. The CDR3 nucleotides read TGCACCTTCTTCGGGAACGGTGCGCTTTCCTACAATGAGCAGTTCTTC.

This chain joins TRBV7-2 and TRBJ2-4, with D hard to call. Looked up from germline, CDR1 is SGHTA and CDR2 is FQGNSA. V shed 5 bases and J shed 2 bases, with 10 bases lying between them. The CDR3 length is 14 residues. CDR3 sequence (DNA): TGTGCCAGCAGCGCACAGAGACCCAAAAACATTCAGTACTTC. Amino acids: CASSAQRPKNIQYF.

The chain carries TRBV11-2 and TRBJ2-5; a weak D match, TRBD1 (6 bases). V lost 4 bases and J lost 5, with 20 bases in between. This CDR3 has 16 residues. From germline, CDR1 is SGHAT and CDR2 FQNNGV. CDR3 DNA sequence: TGTGCCAGCAGCTCCGGACAGTTTAATTTGGGGGAGACCCAGTACTTC. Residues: CASSSGQFNLGETQYF. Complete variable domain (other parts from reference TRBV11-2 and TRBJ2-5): EAGVAQSPRYKIIEKRQSVAFWCNPISGHATLYWYQQILGQGPKLLIQFQNNGVVDDSQLPKDRFSAERLKGVDSTLKIQPAKLEDSAVYLCASSSGQFNLGETQYFGPGTRLLVL.

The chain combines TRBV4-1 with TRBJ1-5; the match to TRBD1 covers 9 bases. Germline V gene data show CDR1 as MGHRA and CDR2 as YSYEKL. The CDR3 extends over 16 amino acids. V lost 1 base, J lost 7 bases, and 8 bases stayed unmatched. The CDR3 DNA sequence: TGCGCCAGCAGCCAAGGAGCACAGGGGGCGAGGCAGCCCCAGCATTTT. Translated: CASSQGAQGARQPQHF.

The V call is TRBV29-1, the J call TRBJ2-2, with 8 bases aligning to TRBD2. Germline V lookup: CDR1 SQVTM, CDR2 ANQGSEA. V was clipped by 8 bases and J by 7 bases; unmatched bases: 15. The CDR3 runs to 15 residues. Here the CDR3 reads CSFPLAGLPGGELFF. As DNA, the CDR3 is TGCAGCTTCCCCTTAGCGGGGCTCCCCGGCGGGGAGCTGTTTTTT.

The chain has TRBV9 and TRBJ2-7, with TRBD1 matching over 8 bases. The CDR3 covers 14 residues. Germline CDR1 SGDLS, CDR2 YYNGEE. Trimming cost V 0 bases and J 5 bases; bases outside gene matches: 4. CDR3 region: CASSVGQGAHEQYF. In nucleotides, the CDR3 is TGTGCCAGCAGCGTAGGGCAGGGGGCCCACGAGCAGTACTTC.

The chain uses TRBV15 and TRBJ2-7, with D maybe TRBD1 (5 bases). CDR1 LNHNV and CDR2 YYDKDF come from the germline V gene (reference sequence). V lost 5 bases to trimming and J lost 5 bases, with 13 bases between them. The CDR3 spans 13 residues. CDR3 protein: CATSRHQDNEQYF. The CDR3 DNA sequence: TGTGCCACCAGCCGACACCAGGACAACGAGCAGTACTTC.

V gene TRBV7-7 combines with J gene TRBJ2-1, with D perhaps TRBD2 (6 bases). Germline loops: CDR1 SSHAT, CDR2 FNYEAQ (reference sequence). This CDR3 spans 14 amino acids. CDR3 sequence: CASRLSLTEGEQFF. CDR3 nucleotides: TGTGCTAGCCGTCTAAGCTTAACGGAGGGTGAGCAGTTCTTC.